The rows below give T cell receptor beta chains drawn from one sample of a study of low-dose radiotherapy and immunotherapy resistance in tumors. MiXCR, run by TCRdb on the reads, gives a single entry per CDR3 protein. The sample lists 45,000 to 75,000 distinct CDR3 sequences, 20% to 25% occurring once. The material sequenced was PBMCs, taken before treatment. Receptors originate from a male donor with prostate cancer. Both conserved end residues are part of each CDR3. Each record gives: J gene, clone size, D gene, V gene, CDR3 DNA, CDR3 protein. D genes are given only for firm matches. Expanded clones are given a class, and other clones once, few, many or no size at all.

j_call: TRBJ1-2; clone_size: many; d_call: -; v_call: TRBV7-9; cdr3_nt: TGTGCCAGCAGCCGACATGCTCCCGTGGCGCACTATGGCTACACCTTC; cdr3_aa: CASSRHAPVAHYGYTF
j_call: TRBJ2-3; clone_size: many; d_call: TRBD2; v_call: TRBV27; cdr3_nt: TGTGCCAGCAGTAGTAAAAGCGGGAAGGGCACAGATACGCAGTATTTT; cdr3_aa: CASSSKSGKGTDTQYF
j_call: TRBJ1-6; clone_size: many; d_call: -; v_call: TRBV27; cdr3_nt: TGTGCCAGCAGTCCGGGACGGGATTCACCCCTCCACTTT; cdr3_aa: CASSPGRDSPLHF
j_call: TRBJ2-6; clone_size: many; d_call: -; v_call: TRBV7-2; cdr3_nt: TGTGCCAGCAGCTTAGAAACACCTATAAGCTTCTCTGGGGCCAACGTCCTGACTTTC; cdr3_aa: CASSLETPISFSGANVLTF
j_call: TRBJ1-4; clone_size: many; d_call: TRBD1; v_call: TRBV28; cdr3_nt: TGTGCCAGCAGTAGGACAGGGCGCCTGTTTTTT; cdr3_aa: CASSRTGRLFF
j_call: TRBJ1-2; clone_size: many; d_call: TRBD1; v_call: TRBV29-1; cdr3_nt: TGCAGCGTTGGAGACAGGGCACACTATGGCTACACCTTC; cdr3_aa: CSVGDRAHYGYTF
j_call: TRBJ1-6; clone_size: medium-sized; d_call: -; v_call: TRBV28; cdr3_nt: TGTGCCAGCAGTTCGCAGGGAAATTCACCCCTCCACTTT; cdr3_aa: CASSSQGNSPLHF
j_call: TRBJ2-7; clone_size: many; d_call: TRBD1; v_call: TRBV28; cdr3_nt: TGTGCCAGCAGTCGCCAGACGACAGGGTTACACGAGCAGTACTTC; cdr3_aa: CASSRQTTGLHEQYF
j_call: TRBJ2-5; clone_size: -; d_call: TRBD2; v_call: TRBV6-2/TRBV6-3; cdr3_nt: TGTGCCAGCAGTTACGAAGATGGCCCGGGCGGGGGAGAGACCCAGTACTTC; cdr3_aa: CASSYEDGPGGGETQYF
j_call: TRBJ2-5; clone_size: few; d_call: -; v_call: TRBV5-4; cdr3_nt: TGTGCCAGCAGTACCCCGGAGGGGGGGACCCAGTACTTC; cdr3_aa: CASSTPEGGTQYF
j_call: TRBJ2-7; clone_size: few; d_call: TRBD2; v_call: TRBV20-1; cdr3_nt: TGCCTAGCGGGTAGGAGCTCCTACGAGCAGTACTTC; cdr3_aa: CLAGRSSYEQYF
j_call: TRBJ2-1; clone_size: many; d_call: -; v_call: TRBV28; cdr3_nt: TGTGCCAGCACCTCCCTAGGCAATGAGCAGTTCTTC; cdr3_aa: CASTSLGNEQFF
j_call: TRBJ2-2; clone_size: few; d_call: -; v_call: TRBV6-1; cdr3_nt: TGTGCCAGCACTGGGGGGCCCGACACCGGGGAGCTGTTTTTT; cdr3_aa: CASTGGPDTGELFF
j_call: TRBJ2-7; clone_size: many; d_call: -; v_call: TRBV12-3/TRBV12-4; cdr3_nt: TGTGCCAGCAGTTTGTTAGGTAGCCCCAACTACGAGCAGTACTTC; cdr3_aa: CASSLLGSPNYEQYF
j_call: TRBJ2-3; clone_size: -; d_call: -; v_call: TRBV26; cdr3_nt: TGTGCCAGCAGTGCGGACGGAAGCACAGATACGCAGTATTTT; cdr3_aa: CASSADGSTDTQYF
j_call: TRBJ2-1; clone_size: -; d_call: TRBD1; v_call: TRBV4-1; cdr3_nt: TGCGCCAGCAGACCCGGGACAGGTTCTTCCAATGAGCAGTTCTTC; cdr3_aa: CASRPGTGSSNEQFF
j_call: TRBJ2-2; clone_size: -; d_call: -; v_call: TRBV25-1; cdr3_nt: TGTGCCAGCAGTGAAGGAACCTCGTCGGGCAACACCGGGGAGCTGTTTTTT; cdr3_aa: CASSEGTSSGNTGELFF
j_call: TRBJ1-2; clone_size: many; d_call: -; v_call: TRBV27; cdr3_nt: TGTGCCAGCAGCCTTTTTGTCGGGGATCCTAACTATGGCTACACCTTC; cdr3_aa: CASSLFVGDPNYGYTF
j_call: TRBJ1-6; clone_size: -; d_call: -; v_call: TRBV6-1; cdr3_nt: TGTGCCAGCACTGCAGTGAGCTCCTATAATTCACCCCTCCACTTT; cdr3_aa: CASTAVSSYNSPLHF
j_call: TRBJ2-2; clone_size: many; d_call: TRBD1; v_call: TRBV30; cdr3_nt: TGTGCCTGGAGTGAGGGGGCCCTGCCCGCCGGGGAGCTGTTTTTT; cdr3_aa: CAWSEGALPAGELFF
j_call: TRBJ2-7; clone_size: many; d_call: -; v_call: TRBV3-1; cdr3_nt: TGTGCCAGCAGCTCCGTTTTGGGGATTCCATACGAGCAGTACTTC; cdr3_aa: CASSSVLGIPYEQYF
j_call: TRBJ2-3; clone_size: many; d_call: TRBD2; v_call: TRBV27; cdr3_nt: TGTGCCAGCAGTTTATTGGCTAGCGGGGGGCGTGCAGATACGCAGTATTTT; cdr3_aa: CASSLLASGGRADTQYF
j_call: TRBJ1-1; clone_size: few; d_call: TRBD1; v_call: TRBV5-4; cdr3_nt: TGTGCCAGCAGCTTGCCGGGACAGCCGAACACTGAAGCTTTCTTT; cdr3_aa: CASSLPGQPNTEAFF
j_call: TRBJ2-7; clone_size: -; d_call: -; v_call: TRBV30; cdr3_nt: TGTGCCTGGAGTGTCTGGGGGACGTACGAGCAGTACTTC; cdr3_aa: CAWSVWGTYEQYF
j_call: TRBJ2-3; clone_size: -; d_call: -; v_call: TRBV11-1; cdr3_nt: TGTGCCAGCAGCCGAAGCACGGAAAGCACAGATACGCAGTATTTT; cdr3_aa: CASSRSTESTDTQYF
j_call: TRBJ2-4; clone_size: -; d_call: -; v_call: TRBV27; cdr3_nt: TGTGCCAGCAGCTTTTCGGCCAAAAACATTCAGTACTTC; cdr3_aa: CASSFSAKNIQYF
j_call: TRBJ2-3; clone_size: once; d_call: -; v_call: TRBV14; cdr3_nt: TGTGCCAGCGGGAAGTACGGGACCTCCGCAGATACGCAGTATTTT; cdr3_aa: CASGKYGTSADTQYF
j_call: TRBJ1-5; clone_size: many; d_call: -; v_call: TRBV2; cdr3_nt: TGTGCCAGCAGGGAAGACGGCATCAATCAGCCCCAGCATTTT; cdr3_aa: CASREDGINQPQHF
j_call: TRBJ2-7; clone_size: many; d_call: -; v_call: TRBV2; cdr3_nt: TGTGCCAGCAGTGATACAGCTTCCTACGAGCAGTACTTC; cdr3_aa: CASSDTASYEQYF
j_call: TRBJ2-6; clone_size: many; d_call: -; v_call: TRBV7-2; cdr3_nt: TGTGCCAGCAGCTTAGCGACGGGGGCTGGGGCCAACGTCCTGACTTTC; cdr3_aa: CASSLATGAGANVLTF
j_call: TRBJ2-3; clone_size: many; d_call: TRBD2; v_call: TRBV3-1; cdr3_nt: TGTGCCAGCAGCCCGGTTAGCGGGAGTGGGGCAGATACGCAGTATTTT; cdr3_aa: CASSPVSGSGADTQYF
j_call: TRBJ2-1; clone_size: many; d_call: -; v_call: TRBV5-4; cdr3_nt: TGTGCCAGCAGCTACTCCGAGAACAATGAGCAGTTCTTC; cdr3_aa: CASSYSENNEQFF
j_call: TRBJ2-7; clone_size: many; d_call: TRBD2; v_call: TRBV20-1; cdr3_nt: TGCAGTACCGGACTAGCGGGAGGGCAGTCCTACGAGCAGTACTTC; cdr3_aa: CSTGLAGGQSYEQYF
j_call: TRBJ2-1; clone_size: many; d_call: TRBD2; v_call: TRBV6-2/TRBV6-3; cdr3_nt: TGTGCCAGCATCACCAGGATAGCGGGGAGCTCCTACAATGAGCAGTTCTTC; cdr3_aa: CASITRIAGSSYNEQFF
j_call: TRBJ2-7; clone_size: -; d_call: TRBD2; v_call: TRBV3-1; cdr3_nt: TGTGCCAGCAGTCAAGGACTAGCGAATGGGTACGAGCAGTACTTC; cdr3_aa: CASSQGLANGYEQYF
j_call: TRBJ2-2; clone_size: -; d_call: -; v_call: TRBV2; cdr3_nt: TGTGCCAGCAGCACGGACGCGAACACCGGGGAGCTGTTTTTT; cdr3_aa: CASSTDANTGELFF
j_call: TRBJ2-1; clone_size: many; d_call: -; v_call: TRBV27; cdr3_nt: TGTGCCAGCAGTGGCCGGGGGACTGTCAATGAGCAGTTCTTC; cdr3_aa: CASSGRGTVNEQFF
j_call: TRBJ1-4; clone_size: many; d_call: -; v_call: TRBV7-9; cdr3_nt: TGTGCCAGCAGCCCCCCGGGACGAATTAGTGAAAAACTGTTTTTT; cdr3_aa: CASSPPGRISEKLFF
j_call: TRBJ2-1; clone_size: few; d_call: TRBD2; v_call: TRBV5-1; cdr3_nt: TGCGCCAGCACCCTTAGCGGGATTGATGAGCAGTTCTTC; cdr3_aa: CASTLSGIDEQFF
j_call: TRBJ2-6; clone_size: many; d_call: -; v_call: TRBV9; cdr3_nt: TGTGCCAGCGCCGATCCCTCTAGGGCGGGCGGGGCCAACGTCCTGACTTTC; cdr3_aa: CASADPSRAGGANVLTF
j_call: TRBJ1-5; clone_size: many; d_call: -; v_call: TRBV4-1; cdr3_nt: TGCGCCAGCAGCCAAGATAGGGCAGGTAATCAGCCCCAGCATTTT; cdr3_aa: CASSQDRAGNQPQHF
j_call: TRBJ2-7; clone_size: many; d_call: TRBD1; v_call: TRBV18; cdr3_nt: TGTGCCAGCTCCCACCGGGACAGGCCCTACGAGCAGTACTTC; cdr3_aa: CASSHRDRPYEQYF
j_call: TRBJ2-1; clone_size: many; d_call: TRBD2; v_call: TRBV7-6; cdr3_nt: TGTGCCAGCAGCGACCGGGTAGCGGGGGGTTACAATGAGCAGTTCTTC; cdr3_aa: CASSDRVAGGYNEQFF
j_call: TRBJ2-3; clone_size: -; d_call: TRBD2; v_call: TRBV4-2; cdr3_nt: TGTGCCAGCAGCGAAGCGGGGGCTCGCACAGATACGCAGTATTTT; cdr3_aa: CASSEAGARTDTQYF
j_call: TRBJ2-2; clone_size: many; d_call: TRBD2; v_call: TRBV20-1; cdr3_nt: TGCAGTGCTAGGGCCTCTAGCGGGGGCAATTTCCAGCTGTTTTTT; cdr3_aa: CSARASSGGNFQLFF
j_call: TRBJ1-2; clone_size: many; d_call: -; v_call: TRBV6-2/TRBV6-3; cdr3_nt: TGTGCCAGCGGACCACCGGGAAAGTGGTACACCTTC; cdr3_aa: CASGPPGKWYTF
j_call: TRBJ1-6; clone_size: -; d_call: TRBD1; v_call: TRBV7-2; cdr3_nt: TGTGCCAGCAGCTTAGTCAGGGGGATGGGTAATTCACCCCTCCACTTT; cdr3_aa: CASSLVRGMGNSPLHF
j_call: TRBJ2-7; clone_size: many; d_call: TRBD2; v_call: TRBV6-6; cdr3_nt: TGTGCCAGCAGCCGGACTAGCGGGGGGTTCTACGAGCAGTACTTC; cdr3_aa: CASSRTSGGFYEQYF
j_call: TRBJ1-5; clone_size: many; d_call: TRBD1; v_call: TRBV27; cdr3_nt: TGTGCCAGCATGGGGGGACAGGGGTGGTATCAGCCCCAGCATTTT; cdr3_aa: CASMGGQGWYQPQHF
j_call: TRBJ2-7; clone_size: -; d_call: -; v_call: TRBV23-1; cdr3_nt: TGCGCCAGCAGTCAATCGGGGGGAACCCGAATAAAACAGCATTACGAGCAGTACTTC; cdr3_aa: CASSQSGGTRIKQHYEQYF
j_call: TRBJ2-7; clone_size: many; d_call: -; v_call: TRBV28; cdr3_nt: TGTGCCAGCAGTTCCCACAGCCGGGGGGCCTCCTACGAGCAGTACTTC; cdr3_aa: CASSSHSRGASYEQYF
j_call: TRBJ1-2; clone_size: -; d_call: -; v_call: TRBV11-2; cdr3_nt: TGTGCCAGCAGCTTGGGCGTGCCGGATGGCTACACCTTC; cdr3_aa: CASSLGVPDGYTF
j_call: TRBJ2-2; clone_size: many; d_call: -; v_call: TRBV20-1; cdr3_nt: TGCAGTGCGGTCCAGCCTCAAAACACCGGGGAGCTGTTTTTT; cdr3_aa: CSAVQPQNTGELFF
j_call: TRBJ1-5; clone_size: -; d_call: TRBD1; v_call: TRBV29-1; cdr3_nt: TGCAGCGTCGCCGACAGGGGCAATCAGCCCCAGCATTTT; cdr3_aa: CSVADRGNQPQHF